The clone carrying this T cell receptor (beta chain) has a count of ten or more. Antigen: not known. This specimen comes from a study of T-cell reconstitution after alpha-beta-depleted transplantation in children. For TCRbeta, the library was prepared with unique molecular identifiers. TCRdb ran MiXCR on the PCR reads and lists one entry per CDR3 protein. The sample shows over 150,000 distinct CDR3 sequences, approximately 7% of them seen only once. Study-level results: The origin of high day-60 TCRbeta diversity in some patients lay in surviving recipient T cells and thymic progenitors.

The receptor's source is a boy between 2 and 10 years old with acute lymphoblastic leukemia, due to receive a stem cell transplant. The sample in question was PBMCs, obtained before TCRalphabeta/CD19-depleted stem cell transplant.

The CDR3 protein is CASSPIHRSGYGYTF. CDR3 DNA sequence: TGTGCCAGCAGCCCCATCCACCGGAGTGGCTATGGCTACACCTTC. The rearrangement links TRBV14 to TRBJ1-2, with D unresolved. CDR3 length: 15 amino acids. Germline V lookup: CDR1 SGHDN, CDR2 FVKESK. The V gene lost 4 bases and the J gene lost 4 bases, with 16 bases spanning the gap. The full variable domain, in which reference TRBV14 and TRBJ1-2 provide the parts outside the CDR3, is EAGVTQFPSHSVIEKGQTVTLRCDPISGHDNLYWYRRVMGKEIKFLLHFVKESKQDESGMPNNRFLAERTGGTYSTLKVQPAELEDSGVYFCASSPIHRSGYGYTFGSGTRLTVV.